This is a list of T cell receptor beta chains from one sample in a study of T cell responses to AZD1222 COVID-19 vaccine. Clones were read by immunoSEQ multiplex PCR, and TCRdb kept only the in-frame ones, dropping some. This table has 90,000 to 130,000 clones, around 93% appearing once. The sequencing here drew on peripheral blood, taken on day 0 of AZD1222 vaccination. These receptors were obtained from an adult in good health. Both conserved end residues are part of each CDR3. The order of the fields is clone size, J gene, D gene, V gene, CDR3 protein, CDR3 DNA. D genes are given only for firm matches. Clone size is not always given. Where it is, it says once, few, many or a class for expanded clones.

abundance: .
j_gene: TRBJ1-6
d_gene: .
v_gene: TRBV3-1/TRBV3-2
CDR3aa: CASSSPGQLNSPLHF
CDR3nt: TGTGCCAGCAGTTCTCCGGGACAACTTAATTCACCCCTCCACTTT

abundance: .
j_gene: TRBJ2-1
d_gene: .
v_gene: TRBV5-1
CDR3aa: CASSLTEGVSYNEQFF
CDR3nt: TGCGCCAGCAGCTTGACGGAGGGAGTCTCCTACAATGAGCAGTTCTTC

abundance: .
j_gene: TRBJ1-1
d_gene: .
v_gene: TRBV9
CDR3aa: CASSAGTLNTEAFF
CDR3nt: TGTGCCAGCAGCGCCGGGACTCTGAACACTGAAGCTTTCTTT

abundance: .
j_gene: TRBJ1-2
d_gene: TRBD1
v_gene: TRBV4-1
CDR3aa: CASSQFRDRGNYGYTF
CDR3nt: TGCGCCAGCAGCCAGTTCCGGGACAGGGGTAACTATGGCTACACCTTC

abundance: .
j_gene: TRBJ1-1
d_gene: .
v_gene: TRBV28
CDR3aa: CASSSLRGRGTEAFF
CDR3nt: TGTGCCAGCAGTTCCTTGCGAGGACGGGGCACTGAAGCTTTCTTT

abundance: .
j_gene: TRBJ1-2
d_gene: TRBD1
v_gene: TRBV19
CDR3aa: CASSMGQGLNYGYTF
CDR3nt: TGTGCCAGTAGTATGGGACAGGGTTTAAACTATGGCTACACCTTC

abundance: .
j_gene: TRBJ1-5
d_gene: TRBD1
v_gene: TRBV5-8
CDR3aa: CASSWGTGSSNQPQHF
CDR3nt: TGTGCCAGCAGCTGGGGGACAGGTTCTAGCAATCAGCCCCAGCATTTT

abundance: .
j_gene: TRBJ2-1
d_gene: .
v_gene: TRBV3-1/TRBV3-2
CDR3aa: CASSQTNNEQFF
CDR3nt: TGTGCCAGCAGTCAGACTAACAATGAGCAGTTCTTC

abundance: .
j_gene: TRBJ1-5
d_gene: .
v_gene: TRBV18
CDR3aa: CASSHGRSSNQPQHF
CDR3nt: TGTGCCAGCTCACATGGACGGAGTAGCAATCAGCCCCAGCATTTT

abundance: .
j_gene: TRBJ2-2
d_gene: .
v_gene: TRBV12-3/TRBV12-4
CDR3aa: CASSLIGPGELFF
CDR3nt: TGTGCCAGCAGTCTGATAGGTCCCGGGGAGCTGTTTTTT

abundance: .
j_gene: TRBJ1-1
d_gene: TRBD1
v_gene: TRBV5-1
CDR3aa: CASSAGQGMNTEAFF
CDR3nt: TGCGCCAGCAGCGCAGGACAGGGCATGAACACTGAAGCTTTCTTT

abundance: .
j_gene: TRBJ1-2
d_gene: .
v_gene: TRBV12-3/TRBV12-4
CDR3aa: CASSYRDSYGYTF
CDR3nt: TGTGCCAGCAGTTACAGGGATTCCTATGGCTACACCTTC

abundance: .
j_gene: TRBJ2-2
d_gene: .
v_gene: TRBV5-1
CDR3aa: CASSPTDLNTGELFF
CDR3nt: TGCGCCAGCAGCCCTACGGACCTGAACACCGGGGAGCTGTTTTTT

abundance: .
j_gene: TRBJ1-3
d_gene: .
v_gene: TRBV7-2
CDR3aa: CASTLRGLSGNTIYF
CDR3nt: TGTGCCAGCACCCTCAGAGGTCTCTCTGGAAACACCATATATTTT

abundance: .
j_gene: TRBJ1-4
d_gene: TRBD1
v_gene: TRBV7-8
CDR3aa: CASSATGSEKLFF
CDR3nt: TGTGCCAGCAGCGCGACAGGGTCTGAAAAACTGTTTTTT

abundance: .
j_gene: TRBJ2-7
d_gene: .
v_gene: TRBV7-3
CDR3aa: CASSSQGSYEQYF
CDR3nt: TGTGCCAGCAGCTCACAGGGATCCTACGAGCAGTACTTC

abundance: once
j_gene: TRBJ2-5
d_gene: TRBD2
v_gene: TRBV6-5
CDR3aa: CASSPGTSGETQYF
CDR3nt: TGTGCCAGCAGTCCCGGGACTAGTGGGGAGACCCAGTACTTC

abundance: .
j_gene: TRBJ2-7
d_gene: .
v_gene: TRBV19
CDR3aa: CASTQGTGASEQYF
CDR3nt: TGTGCCAGTACCCAGGGAACAGGCGCGTCGGAGCAGTACTTC